Listed below are T cell receptor beta chains from one sample, sequenced in a study of cytotoxic CD8 clonotypes in ibrutinib-treated CLL. The protocol was immunoSEQ multiplex PCR, while the TCRdb copy is restricted to in-frame clones and leaves out a portion. This table has about 120,000 clones, under 70% appearing once. The sample consisted of PBMCs, taken after 24 months of ibrutinib treatment. The receptors were gathered from a human donor with chronic lymphocytic leukemia. The conserved cysteine and the conserved F or W are not part of the CDR3 here.

v_gene	j_gene	CDR3aa
TRBV5-1	TRBJ2-5	ASSATLRGPQETQY
TRBV30	TRBJ2-7	ASAPGLARPEQY
TRBV30	TRBJ2-5	AWMTRVSETQY
TRBV7-6	TRBJ1-6	ASSLQGASPLH
TRBV5-4	TRBJ2-2	ASSLDSRRTLGGELF
TRBV19	TRBJ2-5	ASSILGSQETQY
TRBV19	TRBJ2-7	ASSPGEYEQY
TRBV9	TRBJ1-5	ASSVDEGTGPQH
TRBV5-3	TRBJ1-2	ARSLEGQRRGYT
TRBV5-5	TRBJ2-3	ASSPSSDRGTDTQY
TRBV7-7	TRBJ2-5	ASSPRGGETQY
TRBV5-1	TRBJ2-2	ASSPDSTGELF
TRBV7-2	TRBJ1-3	ASSSRWTAGNTIY
TRBV25-1	TRBJ1-2	ASSEGGQEGFYGYT
TRBV30	TRBJ1-1	ACHGQFATEAF
TRBV11-3	TRBJ2-1	ASSLGTYNEQF
TRBV6-5	TRBJ2-7	ASSGGQQSSYEQY
TRBV11-2	TRBJ2-7	ASSLDRGSGQY
TRBV27	TRBJ1-3	ASSLTRGNTIY
TRBV7-9	TRBJ2-7	ASSLSVDRIQY
TRBV5-5	TRBJ2-7	ASRAPTGTSYEQY
TRBV11-2	TRBJ2-7	ASSLSGRGNYEQY
TRBV6-5	TRBJ2-5	ASSYQWTSGEETQY
TRBV4-3	TRBJ2-1	ASSHQGTGGDEQF
TRBV7-8	TRBJ2-7	ASSLAQGFSYEQY
TRBV9	TRBJ1-1	ASSHEDTEAF